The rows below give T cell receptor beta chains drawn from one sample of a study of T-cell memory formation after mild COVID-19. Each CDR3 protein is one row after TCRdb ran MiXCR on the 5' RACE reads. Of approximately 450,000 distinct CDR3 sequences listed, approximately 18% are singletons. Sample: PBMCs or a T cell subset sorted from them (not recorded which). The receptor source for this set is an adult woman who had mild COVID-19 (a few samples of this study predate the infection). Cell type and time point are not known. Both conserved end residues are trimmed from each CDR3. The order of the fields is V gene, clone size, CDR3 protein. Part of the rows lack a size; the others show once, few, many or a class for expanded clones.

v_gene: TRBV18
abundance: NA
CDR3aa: ASSPPGGDNTEAF

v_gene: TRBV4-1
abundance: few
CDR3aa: ASSLSRGVDTEAF

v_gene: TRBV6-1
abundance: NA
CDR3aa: ASSDRPGGASKLYGYT

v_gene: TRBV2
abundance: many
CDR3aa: ASRPEIDTQPQH

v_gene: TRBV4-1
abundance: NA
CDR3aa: ASSPGLAGGGYNEQF

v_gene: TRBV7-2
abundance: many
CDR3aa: ASSLGGSPSYNEQF

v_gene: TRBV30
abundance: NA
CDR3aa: AWTSASSYEQY

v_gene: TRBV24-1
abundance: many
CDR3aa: ATSDFASAGTLYNEQF

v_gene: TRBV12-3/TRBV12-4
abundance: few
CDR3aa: ASTQDSGALAETQY

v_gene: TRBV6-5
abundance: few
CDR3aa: ASSRMTSGLSYEQY

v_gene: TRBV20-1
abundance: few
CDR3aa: SARPWQTNTEAF

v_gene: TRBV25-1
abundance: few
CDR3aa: ASSDPTGANYGYT

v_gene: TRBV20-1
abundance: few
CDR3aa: SARLTWDQY

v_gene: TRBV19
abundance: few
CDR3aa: ASSISYGYQETQY

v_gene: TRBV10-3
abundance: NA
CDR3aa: AIRVDSGTEVF

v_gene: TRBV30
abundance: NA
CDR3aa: ARTPGTEESGELF

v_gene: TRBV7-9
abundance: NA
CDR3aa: ASSLNLGLAGDTQY

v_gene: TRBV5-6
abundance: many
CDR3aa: ASSLIGETQY

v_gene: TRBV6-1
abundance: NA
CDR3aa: ASSGQVWGQGQGVYT

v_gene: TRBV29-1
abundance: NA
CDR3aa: SVTPGLLMDEQF

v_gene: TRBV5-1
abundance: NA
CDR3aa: ASSIPGQGGNEQF

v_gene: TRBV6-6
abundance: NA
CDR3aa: ASRSTEGQPQH

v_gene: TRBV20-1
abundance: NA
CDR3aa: SAQRGRPNEKLF

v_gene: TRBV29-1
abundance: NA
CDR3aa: SPKDQGNTEAF

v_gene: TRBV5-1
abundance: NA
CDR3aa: ASSAYFMNTEAF

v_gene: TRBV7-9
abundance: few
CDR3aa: ASSLAVGYNEQF

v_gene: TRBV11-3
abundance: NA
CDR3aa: ASSYRTSGIVYEQY

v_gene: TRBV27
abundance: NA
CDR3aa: ASSLLAPSYSGANVLT

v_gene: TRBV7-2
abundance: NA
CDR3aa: ASSPRMGQSYEQY

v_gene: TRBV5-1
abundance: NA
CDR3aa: ASSLAGQGSNEQF

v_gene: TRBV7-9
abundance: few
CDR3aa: ASSSEAGWDEQY

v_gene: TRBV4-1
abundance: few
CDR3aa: ASSQRTSGGADTQY

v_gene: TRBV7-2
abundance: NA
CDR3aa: ASRPSGASYNEQF

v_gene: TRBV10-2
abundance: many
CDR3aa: ASSAGSYFSNQPQH

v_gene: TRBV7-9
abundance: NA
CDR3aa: ASSLGGGLLKETQY

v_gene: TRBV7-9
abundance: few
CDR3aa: ASSRTPNPNTGELF

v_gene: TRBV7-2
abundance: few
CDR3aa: ASSLDSGGSYEQY

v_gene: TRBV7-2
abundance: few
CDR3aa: ASSSDPSTDTQY

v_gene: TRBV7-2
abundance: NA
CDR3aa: ASSAAGTYGYT

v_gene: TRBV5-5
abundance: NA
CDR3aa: ASSRRTGVYEQY

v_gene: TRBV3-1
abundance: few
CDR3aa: ASSQDNRGTEAF

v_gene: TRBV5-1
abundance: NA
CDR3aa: ASSLDREDTQY

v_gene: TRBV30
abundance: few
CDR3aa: AWSRGTGDYEQY

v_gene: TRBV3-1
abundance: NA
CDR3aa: ASSLDPHNYGYT

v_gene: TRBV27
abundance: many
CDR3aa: ASSSEGGGYEQF

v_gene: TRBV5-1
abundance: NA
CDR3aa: ASSPGGVVTGELF

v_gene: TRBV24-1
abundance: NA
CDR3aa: ATSDLSSSGKNIQY

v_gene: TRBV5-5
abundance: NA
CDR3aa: ASSTTGTEISNQPQH

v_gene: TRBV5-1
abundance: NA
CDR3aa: ASSRTVTNEKLF

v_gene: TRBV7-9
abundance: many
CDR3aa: ASSSMGGSYNEQF

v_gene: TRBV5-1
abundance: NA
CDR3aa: ASSLGTPSYNEQF